This TCR beta chain is drawn from a study of blood T cell repertoires in COVID-19. Across the study: PBMCs, B-cell-depleted T cells, or T cells were the source of the cDNA or gDNA that made up the material.

Clones were sequenced by immunoSEQ multiplex PCR, and TCRdb holds only the in-frame ones, with some missing. This sample has fewer than 350,000 clones, with more than 75% found just once. CDR1 LGHDT and CDR2 YNNKEL come from the germline V gene (reference sequence). The CDR3 runs 15 residues. V was trimmed by 5 bases and J by 1 base, leaving 12 bases between them. Allocation to cohorts depended on clinical history reported by the participants. This sequence was found in a woman between 35 and 50 years old with acute COVID-19. The sequencing input was PBMCs or T cells enriched from blood (not recorded which). The chain joins TRBV3-1 (or the pseudogene TRBV3-2) to TRBJ1-3; weak D call: TRBD1 (5 bases). CDR3 in amino acids: CASSFTRGSGNTIYF. CDR3 coding DNA: TGTGCCAGCAGCTTTACAAGGGGATCTGGAAACACCATATATTTT.